Following are 8 T cell receptor beta chains from one sample sequenced in a study of cytomegalovirus exposure and HLA in healthy donors. A multiplex PCR was run with 60 Vbeta primers and 13 Jbeta primers. Produced via immunoSEQ multiplex PCR; TCRdb's table is partial and in-frame only. The sample gives tens of thousands of clones, approximately 82% of which show up once; 2.9% is in the top ten. The sample comprised PBMCs. These receptors came from a man in his forties or fifties in good health and CMV-seronegative.

V is TRBV7-2 and J is TRBJ1-1; maybe TRBD1 (6 bases). The germline gives CDR1 SGHTA, CDR2 FQGNSA. The CDR3 has 16 amino acids. Trimming removed 5 bases at V and 0 bases at J, with 16 bases between. In DNA, the CDR3 is TGTGCCAGCAGCCTAGTAGGGGGGGCGGTGAACACTGAAGCTTTCTTT. This translates into CASSLVGGAVNTEAFF.

CDR3 nucleotides: TGTGCCAGCAGCTTACGCCGTGACAGGGGGATGGAAGAAAAACTGTTTTTT. Translated, it gives CASSLRRDRGMEEKLFF. The V gene is TRBV11-1, the J gene TRBJ1-4; 9 bases map to TRBD1. With 2 bases clipped from V and 8 bases from J, the junction kept 12 bases outside the gene matches. From germline, CDR1 is SGHAT and CDR2 FQDESV (reference sequence). The CDR3 sequence is 17 residues long.

The chain has TRBV28 and TRBJ2-3, with 10 bases identical to TRBD2. This CDR3 comprises 15 residues. Trimming took 8 bases from V and 5 from J; bases not matched to a gene: 10. In germline, CDR1 is MDHEN, CDR2 SYDVKM. CDR3 sequence reads: CASFASGGRKDTQYF. The DNA for the CDR3 is TGTGCCAGCTTCGCTAGCGGGGGTCGTAAAGATACGCAGTATTTT.

The V call is TRBV6-5, the J call TRBJ2-3; 9 bases align to TRBD1. Germline assignment: CDR1 MNHEY and CDR2 SVGAGI. The CDR3 runs to 15 residues. The V gene end was trimmed by 5 bases and the J gene end by 4 bases; junction bases not matched to a gene: 7. The CDR3 spells CASSRYRTGADTQYF. CDR3 sequence (DNA): TGTGCCAGCAGTCGCTATCGGACAGGGGCAGATACGCAGTATTTT.

The rearrangement links TRBV7-3 to TRBJ1-1; 8 bases are a match to TRBD1. V lost 6 bases to trimming and J lost 11 bases; unmatched junction nucleotides: 5. CDR1 is SGHTA, CDR2 FQGTGA, per germline. The CDR3 sequence is 11 residues long. The CDR3 protein is CASRERQGAFF. Here the CDR3 DNA reads TGTGCCAGCAGGGAACGACAGGGGGCTTTCTTT.

CDR3: CASSSTGVGTNEQFF. The CDR3 DNA reads as TGTGCCAGCAGTTCCACAGGGGTCGGCACAAATGAGCAGTTCTTC. The genes are TRBV7-3 and TRBJ2-1, with 7 bases aligning to TRBD1. CDR3 length: 15 residues. The V segment lost 6 bases and the J segment 7 bases; nucleotides outside the gene matches: 12. CDR1 is SGHTA, CDR2 FQGTGA, per germline.

The chain uses TRBV4-3 and TRBJ2-7, with D maybe TRBD2 (6 bases). The CDR3 is made up of 15 amino acids. Germline-derived CDR1 and CDR2 are LGHNA and YSLEER. V shed 1 base and J shed 3 bases, with 13 bases lying between them. CDR3 DNA sequence: TGCGCCAGCAGCCAAGTAGCGGAACCCTACTACGAGCAGTACTTC. Its translation: CASSQVAEPYYEQYF.

This clone was picked up a small number of times. This chain links TRBV4-2 with TRBJ2-7; 8 bases match TRBD1. Per germline, CDR1 LGHNA and CDR2 YNFKEQ. The CDR3 spans 16 residues. With V trimmed by 4 bases and J by 1 base, 9 bases remained unmatched. The CDR3 protein is CASSRSSGQGSYEQYF. The CDR3 DNA reads TGTGCCAGCAGCCGAAGTAGCGGACAGGGTTCCTACGAGCAGTACTTC.